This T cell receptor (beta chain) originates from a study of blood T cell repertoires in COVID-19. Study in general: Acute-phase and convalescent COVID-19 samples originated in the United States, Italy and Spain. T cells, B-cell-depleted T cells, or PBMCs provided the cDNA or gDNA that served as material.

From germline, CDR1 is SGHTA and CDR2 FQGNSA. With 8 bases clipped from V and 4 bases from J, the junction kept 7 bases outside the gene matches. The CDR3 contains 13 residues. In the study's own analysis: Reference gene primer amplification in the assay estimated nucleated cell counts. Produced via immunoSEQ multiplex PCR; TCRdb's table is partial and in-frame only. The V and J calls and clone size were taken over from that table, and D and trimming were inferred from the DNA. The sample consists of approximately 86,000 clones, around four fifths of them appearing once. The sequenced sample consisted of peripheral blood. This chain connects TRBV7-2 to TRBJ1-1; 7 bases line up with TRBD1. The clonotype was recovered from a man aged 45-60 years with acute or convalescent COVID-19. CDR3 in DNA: TGTGCCAGCCACATACAGGGGAGCACTGAAGCTTTCTTT. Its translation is CASHIQGSTEAFF.